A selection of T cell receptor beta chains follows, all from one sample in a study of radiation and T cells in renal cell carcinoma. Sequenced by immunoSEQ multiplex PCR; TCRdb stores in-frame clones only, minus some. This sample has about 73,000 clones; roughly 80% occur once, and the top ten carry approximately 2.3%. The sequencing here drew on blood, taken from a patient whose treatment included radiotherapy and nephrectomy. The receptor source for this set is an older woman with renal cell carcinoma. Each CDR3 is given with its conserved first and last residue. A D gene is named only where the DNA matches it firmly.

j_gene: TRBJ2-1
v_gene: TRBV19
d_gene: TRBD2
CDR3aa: CASSLKGAGVAGIPDEQFF

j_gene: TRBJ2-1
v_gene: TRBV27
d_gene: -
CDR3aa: CASSFKPAWNNEQFF

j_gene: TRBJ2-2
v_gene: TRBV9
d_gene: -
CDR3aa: CASSLKGALNTGELFF

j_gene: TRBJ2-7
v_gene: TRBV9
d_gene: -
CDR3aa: CASSVVGDSGYEQYF

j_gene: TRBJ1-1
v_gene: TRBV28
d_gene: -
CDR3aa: CASREQPMNTEAFF

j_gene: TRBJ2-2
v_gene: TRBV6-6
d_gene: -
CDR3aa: CASSYNPRAGELFF

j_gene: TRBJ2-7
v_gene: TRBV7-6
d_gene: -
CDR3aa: CASSLDGGPSYEQYF

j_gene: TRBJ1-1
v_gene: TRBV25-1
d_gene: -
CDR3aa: CASSDRGPNTEAFF

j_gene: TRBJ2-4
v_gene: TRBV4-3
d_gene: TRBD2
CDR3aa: CASSLQRDRPKYF

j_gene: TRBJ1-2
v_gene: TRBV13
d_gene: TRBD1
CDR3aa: CASSLHTGGAVYGYTF

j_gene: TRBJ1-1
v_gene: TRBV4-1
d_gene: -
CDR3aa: CASSQVEGNTEAFF

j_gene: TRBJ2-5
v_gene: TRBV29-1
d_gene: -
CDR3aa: CSVVGQGGETQYF

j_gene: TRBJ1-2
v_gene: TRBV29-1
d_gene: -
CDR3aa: CSVALRRGGYTF

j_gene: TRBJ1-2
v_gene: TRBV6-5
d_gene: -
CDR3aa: CASSYSMVGRGNGYTF

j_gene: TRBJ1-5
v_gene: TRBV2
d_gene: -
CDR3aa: CASTPARGSNQPQHF

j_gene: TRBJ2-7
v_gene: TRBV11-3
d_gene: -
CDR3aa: CASSQGHPYEQYF

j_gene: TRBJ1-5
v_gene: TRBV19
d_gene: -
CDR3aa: CATTAGGARPQHF

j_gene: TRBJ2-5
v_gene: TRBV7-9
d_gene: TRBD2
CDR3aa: CASSSSRGGVNQETQYF

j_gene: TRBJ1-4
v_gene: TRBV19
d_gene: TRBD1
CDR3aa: CASSSRDSPIVNEKLFF

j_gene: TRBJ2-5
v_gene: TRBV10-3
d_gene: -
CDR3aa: CAIREGGQETQYF

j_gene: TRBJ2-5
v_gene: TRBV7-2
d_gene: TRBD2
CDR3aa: CASSPLAGVETQYF

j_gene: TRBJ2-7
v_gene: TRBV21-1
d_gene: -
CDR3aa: CASSKLPGQGAEQYF

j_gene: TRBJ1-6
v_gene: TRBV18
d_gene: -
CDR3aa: CASSPNRDSPLHF

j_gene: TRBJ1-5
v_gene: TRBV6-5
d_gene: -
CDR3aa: CASSYSMVVNQPQHF

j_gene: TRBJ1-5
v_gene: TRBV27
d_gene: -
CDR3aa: CASTSSNQPQHF

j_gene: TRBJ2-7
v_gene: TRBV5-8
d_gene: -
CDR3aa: CASSRGPLEQYF

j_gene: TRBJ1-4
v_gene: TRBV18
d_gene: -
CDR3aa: CASSPASTNEKLFF

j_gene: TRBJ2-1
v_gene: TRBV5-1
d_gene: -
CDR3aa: CASSLTSDSYNEQFF

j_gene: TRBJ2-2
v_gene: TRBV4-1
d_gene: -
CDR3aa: CASSERTASNTGELFF

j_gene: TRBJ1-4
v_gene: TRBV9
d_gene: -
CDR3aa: CASSTTAVEEKLFF

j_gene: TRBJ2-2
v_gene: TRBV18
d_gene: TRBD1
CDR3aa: CASSQISTGAVKDTGELFF

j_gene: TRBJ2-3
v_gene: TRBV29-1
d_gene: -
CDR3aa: CSASSTTGYGTTDTQYF

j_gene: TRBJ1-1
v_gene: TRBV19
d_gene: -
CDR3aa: CASLGPDTEAFF

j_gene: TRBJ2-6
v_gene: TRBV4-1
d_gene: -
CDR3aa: CASSQGQVYSGANVLTF

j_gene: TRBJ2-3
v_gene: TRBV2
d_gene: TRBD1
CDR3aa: CASSLDRGGIDTQYF

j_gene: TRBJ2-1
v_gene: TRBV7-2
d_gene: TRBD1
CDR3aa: CASSAVGDRYYNEQFF

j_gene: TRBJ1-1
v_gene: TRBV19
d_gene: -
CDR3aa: CASSPSLGTNAEAFF

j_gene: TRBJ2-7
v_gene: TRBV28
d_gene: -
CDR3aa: CASSETSYEQYF

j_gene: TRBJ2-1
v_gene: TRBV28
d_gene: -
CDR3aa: CASSLPNFEINEQFF

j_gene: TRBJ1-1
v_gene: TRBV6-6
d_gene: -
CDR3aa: CASILWVRSTEAFF

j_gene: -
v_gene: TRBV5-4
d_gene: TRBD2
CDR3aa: CASSLGGGVSYEQYF